The sequence of this T cell receptor beta chain was determined in a study of blood T cell repertoires in COVID-19. The method was immunoSEQ multiplex PCR; TCRdb's version includes in-frame clones alone and lacks a portion of them. The sample contains about 140,000 clones, 75% to 90% of which appear only once. V was clipped by 2 bases and J by 0 bases, with 16 bases between them. Germline V lookup: CDR1 SEHNR, CDR2 FQNEAQ (reference sequence). The CDR3 consists of 17 residues. Researchers sorted participants into cohorts using their self-reported clinical history. The TCR comes from a man between 65 and 85 years old who had been exposed to COVID-19. Material: PBMCs or T cells enriched from blood (not recorded which). The chain uses TRBV7-9 and TRBJ1-2, with D hard to call. CDR3 protein: CASSLLHQALPNYGYTF. DNA for the CDR3: TGTGCCAGCAGCTTACTTCATCAGGCTTTACCTAACTATGGCTACACCTTC.